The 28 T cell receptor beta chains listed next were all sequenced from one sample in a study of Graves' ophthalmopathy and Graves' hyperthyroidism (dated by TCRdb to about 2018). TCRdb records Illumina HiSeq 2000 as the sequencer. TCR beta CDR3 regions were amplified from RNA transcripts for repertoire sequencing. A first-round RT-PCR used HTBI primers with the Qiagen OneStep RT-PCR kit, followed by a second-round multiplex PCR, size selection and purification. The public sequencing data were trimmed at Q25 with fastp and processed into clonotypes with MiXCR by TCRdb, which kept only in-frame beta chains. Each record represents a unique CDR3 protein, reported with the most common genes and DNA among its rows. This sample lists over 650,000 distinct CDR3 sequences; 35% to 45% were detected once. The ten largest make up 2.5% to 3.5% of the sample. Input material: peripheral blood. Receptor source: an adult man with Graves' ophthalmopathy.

The CDR3 sequence is CASGADGRGTEAFF. CDR3 nucleotide sequence: TGTGCCAGCGGCGCGGACGGACGCGGGACTGAAGCTTTCTTT. The chain carries TRBV7-9 and TRBJ1-1, with no clear D. The CDR3 runs 14 residues. Looked up from germline, CDR1 is SEHNR and CDR2 is FQNEAQ (reference sequence). V dropped 8 bases and J dropped 5 bases, with 18 bases sitting between them.

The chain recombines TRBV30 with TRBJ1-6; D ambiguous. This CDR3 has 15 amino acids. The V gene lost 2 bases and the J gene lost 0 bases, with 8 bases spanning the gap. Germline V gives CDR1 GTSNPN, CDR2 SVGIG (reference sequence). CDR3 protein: CAWSFGSSYNSPLHF. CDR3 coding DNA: TGTGCCTGGAGTTTCGGGAGCTCCTATAATTCACCCCTCCACTTT.

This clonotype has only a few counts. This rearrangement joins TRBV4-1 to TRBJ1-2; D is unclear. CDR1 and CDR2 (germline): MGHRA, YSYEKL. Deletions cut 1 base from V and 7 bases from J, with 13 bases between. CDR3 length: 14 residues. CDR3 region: CASSQGDGYGGYTF. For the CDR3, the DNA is TGCGCCAGCAGCCAAGGGGATGGTTATGGTGGCTACACCTTC.

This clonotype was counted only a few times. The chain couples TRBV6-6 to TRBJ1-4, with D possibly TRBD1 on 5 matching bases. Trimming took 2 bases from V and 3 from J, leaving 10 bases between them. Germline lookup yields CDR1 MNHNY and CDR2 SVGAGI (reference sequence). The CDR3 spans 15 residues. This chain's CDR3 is CASSYRGAANEKLFF. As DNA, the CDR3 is TGTGCCAGCAGTTACAGAGGGGCTGCTAATGAAAAACTGTTTTTT.

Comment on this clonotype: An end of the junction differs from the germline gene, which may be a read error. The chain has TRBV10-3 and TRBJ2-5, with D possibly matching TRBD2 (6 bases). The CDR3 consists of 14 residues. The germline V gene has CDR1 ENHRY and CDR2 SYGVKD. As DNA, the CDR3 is TGTGTCATCAGTGCCCCGGGAGTAGGAGAGACCCAGTACTTC. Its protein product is CVISAPGVGETQYF.

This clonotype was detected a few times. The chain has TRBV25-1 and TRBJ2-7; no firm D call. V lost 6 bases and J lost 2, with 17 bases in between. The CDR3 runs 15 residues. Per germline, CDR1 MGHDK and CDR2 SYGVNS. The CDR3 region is CASSQELGTAYEQYF. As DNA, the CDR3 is TGTGCCAGCAGCCAAGAACTGGGAACCGCCTACGAGCAGTACTTC.

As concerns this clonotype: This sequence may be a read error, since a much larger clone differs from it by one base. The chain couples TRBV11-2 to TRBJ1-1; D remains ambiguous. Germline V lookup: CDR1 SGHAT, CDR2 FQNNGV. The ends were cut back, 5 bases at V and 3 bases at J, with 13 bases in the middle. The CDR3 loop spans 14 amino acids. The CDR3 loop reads CASSVRLLDTEAFF. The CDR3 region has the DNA TGTGCCAGCAGCGTCAGGCTCCTGGACACTGAAGCTTTCTTT. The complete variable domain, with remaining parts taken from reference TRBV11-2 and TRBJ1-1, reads EAGVAQSPRYKIIEKRQSVAFWCNPISGHATLYWYQQILGQGPKLLIQFQNNGVVDDSQLPKDRFSAERLKGVDSTLKIQPAKLEDSAVYLCASSVRLLDTEAFFGQGTRLTVV.

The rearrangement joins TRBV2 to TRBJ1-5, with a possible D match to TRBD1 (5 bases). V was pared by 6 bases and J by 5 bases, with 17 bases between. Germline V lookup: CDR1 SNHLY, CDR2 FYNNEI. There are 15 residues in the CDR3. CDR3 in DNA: TGTGCCAGCAGGAGACTAGCAGGGAGGGATCAGCCCCAGCATTTT. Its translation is CASRRLAGRDQPQHF.

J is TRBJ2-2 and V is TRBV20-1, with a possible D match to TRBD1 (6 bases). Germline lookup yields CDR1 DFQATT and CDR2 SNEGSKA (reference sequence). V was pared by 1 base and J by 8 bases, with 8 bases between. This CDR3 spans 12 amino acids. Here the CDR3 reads CSARAGTGELFF. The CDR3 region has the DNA TGCAGTGCTAGAGCCGGGACAGGGGAGCTGTTTTTT.

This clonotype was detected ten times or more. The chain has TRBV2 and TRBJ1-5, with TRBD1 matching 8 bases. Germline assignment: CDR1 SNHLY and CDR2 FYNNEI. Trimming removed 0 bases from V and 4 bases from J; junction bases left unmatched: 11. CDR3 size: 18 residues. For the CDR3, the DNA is TGTGCCAGCAGTGAAGCACCCGGGACAGGCTACCAGAATCAGCCCCAGCATTTT. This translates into CASSEAPGTGYQNQPQHF.

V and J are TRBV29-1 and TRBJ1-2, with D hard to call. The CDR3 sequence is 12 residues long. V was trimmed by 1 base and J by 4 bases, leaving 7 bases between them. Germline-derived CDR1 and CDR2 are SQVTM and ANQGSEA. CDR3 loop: CSVEGVGYGYTF. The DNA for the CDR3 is TGCAGCGTTGAAGGGGTGGGCTATGGCTACACCTTC.

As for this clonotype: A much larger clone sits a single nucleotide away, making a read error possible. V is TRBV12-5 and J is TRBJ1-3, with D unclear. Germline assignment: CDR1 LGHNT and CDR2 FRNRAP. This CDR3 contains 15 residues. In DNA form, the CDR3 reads TGTGCTAGTGGTTTGGGAGACATCTCTGGAGACACCATATATTTT. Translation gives CASGLGDISGDTIYF.

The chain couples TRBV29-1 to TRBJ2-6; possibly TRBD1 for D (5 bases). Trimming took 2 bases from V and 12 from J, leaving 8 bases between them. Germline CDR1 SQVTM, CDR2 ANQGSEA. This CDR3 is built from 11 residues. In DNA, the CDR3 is TGCAGCGTTGAAAGGGGTTCCGTCCTGACTTTC. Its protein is CSVERGSVLTF.

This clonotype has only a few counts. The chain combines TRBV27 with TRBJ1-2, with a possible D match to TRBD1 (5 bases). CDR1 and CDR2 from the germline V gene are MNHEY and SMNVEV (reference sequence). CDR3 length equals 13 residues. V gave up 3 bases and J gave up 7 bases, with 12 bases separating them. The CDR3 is CASSFRGGVGYTF. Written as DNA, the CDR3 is TGTGCCAGCAGTTTTCGGGGGGGTGTTGGCTACACCTTC.

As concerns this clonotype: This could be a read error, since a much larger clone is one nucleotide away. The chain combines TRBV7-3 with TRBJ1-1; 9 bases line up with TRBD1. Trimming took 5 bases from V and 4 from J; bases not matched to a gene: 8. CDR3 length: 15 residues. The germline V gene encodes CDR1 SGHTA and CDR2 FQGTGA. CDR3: CASSQGQGTSTEAFF. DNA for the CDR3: TGTGCCAGCAGCCAGGGACAGGGTACGAGCACTGAAGCTTTCTTT.

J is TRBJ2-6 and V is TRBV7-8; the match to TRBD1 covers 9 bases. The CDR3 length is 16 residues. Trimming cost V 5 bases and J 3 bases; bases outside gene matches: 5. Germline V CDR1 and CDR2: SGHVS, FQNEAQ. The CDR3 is CASSDRQGDGANVLTF. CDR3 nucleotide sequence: TGTGCCAGCAGCGACAGACAGGGGGATGGGGCCAACGTCCTGACTTTC.

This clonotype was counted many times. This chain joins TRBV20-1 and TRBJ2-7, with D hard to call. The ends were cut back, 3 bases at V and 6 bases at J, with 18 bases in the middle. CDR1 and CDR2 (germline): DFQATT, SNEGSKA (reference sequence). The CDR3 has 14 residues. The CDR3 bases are TGCAGTGCTAGGTCTCGATATCAATTGGCCGAGCAGTACTTC. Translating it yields CSARSRYQLAEQYF.

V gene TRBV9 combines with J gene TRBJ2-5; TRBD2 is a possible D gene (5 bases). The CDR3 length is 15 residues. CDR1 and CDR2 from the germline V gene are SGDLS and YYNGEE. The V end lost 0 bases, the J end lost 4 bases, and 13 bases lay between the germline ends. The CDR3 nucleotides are TGTGCCAGCAGCGTAGGCGGGTATGGGATAGAGACCCAGTACTTC. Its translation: CASSVGGYGIETQYF.

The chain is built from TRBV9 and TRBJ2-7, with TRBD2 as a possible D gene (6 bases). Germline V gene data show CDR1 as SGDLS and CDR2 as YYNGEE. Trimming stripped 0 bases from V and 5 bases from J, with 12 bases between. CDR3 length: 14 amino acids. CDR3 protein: CASSVALGGHEQYF. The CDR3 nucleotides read TGTGCCAGCAGCGTAGCTCTGGGGGGACACGAGCAGTACTTC.

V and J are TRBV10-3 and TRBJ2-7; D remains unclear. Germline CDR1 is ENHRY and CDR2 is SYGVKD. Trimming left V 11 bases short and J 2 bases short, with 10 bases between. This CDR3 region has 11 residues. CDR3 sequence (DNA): TGTGCCTGGAGTGCTGCCTACGAGCAGTACTTC. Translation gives CAWSAAYEQYF.

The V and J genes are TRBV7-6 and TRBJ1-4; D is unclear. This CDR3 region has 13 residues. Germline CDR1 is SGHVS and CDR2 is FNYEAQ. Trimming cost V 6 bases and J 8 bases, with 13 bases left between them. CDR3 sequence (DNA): TGTGCCAGCAGTCAAGGGTCTTGGGAAAAACTGTTTTTT. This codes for CASSQGSWEKLFF. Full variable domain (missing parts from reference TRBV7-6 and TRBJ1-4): GAGVSQSPRYKVTKRGQDVALRCDPISGHVSLYWYRQALGQGPEFLTYFNYEAQQDKSGLPNDRFSAERPEGSISTLTIQRTEQRDSAMYRCASSQGSWEKLFFGSGTQLSVL.

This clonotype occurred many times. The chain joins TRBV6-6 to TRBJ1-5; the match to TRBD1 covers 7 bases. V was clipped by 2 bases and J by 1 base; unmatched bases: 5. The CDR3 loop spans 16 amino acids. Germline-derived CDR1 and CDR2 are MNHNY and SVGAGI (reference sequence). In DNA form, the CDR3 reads TGTGCCAGCAGTTACAGGGGGCAGGGGAGCAATCAGCCCCAGCATTTT. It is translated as CASSYRGQGSNQPQHF.

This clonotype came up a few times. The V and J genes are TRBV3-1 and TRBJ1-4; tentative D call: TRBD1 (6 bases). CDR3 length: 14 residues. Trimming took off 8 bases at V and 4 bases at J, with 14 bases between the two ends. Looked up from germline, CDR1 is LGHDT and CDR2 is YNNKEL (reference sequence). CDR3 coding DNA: TGTGCCAGCTCCCCGGACAGACGTAATGAAAAACTGTTTTTT. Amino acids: CASSPDRRNEKLFF.

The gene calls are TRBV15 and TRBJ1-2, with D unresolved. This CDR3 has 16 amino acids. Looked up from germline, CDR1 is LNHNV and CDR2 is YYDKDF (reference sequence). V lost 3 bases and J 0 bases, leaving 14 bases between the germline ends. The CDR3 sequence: CATSSYRQAANYGYTF. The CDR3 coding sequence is TGTGCCACCAGCAGTTACCGTCAGGCAGCTAACTATGGCTACACCTTC.

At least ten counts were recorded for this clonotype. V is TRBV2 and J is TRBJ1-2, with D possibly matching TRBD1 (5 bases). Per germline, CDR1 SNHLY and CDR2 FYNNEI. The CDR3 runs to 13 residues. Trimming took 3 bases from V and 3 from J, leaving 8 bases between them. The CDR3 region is CASSEGGYYGYTF. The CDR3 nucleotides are TGTGCCAGCAGTGAGGGGGGGTACTATGGCTACACCTTC. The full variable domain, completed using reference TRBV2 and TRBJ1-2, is EPEVTQTPSHQVTQMGQEVILRCVPISNHLYFYWYRQILGQKVEFLVSFYNNEISEKSEIFDDQFSVERPDGSNFTLKIRSTKLEDSAMYFCASSEGGYYGYTFGSGTRLTVV.

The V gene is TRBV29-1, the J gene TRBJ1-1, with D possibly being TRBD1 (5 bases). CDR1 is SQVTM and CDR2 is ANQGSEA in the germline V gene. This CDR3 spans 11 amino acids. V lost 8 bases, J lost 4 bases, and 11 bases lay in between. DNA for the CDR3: TGCAGCAATTACGGGGGCACTGAAGCTTTCTTT. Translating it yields CSNYGGTEAFF.

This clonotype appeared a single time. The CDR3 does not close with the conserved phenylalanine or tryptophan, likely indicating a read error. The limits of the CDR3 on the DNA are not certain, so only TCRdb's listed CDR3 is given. CDR3: CASKERTST. J is TRBJ2-6 and V is TRBV2; the DNA was not used to check the table's D call, TRBD2. Germline-derived CDR1 and CDR2 are SNHLY and FYNNEI. The CDR3 is made up of 9 amino acids, end residues included.

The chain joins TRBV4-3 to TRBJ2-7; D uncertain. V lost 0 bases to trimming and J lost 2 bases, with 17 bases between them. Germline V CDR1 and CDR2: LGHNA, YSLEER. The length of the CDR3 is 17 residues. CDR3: CASSQDSDYQATYEQYF. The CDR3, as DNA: TGCGCCAGCAGCCAAGACTCCGATTATCAGGCCACCTACGAGCAGTACTTC.